The 28 T cell receptor beta chains presented below share a single source sample, sequenced in a study of blood T cell repertoires in COVID-19. Assay used: immunoSEQ multiplex PCR; TCRdb lists only in-frame clones, some missing. In the table there are 300,000 or so clones, roughly 87% of which are singletons. The material sequenced was PBMCs or T cells enriched from blood (not recorded which). The receptors originated from a woman aged 25-40 years who had recovered from COVID-19.

This sequence joins TRBV18 and TRBJ2-6; possible D gene TRBD1, 6 bases. The CDR3 runs to 17 residues. V was pared by 6 bases and J by 0 bases, with 15 bases between. The germline gives CDR1 KGHSH, CDR2 LQKENI. CDR3 in DNA: TGTGCCAGCTCCCGAGGGGGACCCGACTCTGGGGCCAACGTCCTGACTTTC. It encodes CASSRGGPDSGANVLTF.

The chain couples TRBV30 to TRBJ2-2; D is perhaps TRBD2 (5 bases). Germline loops: CDR1 GTSNPN, CDR2 SVGIG (reference sequence). V dropped 0 bases and J dropped 4 bases, with 9 bases sitting between them. This CDR3 spans 14 amino acids. The CDR3 reads CAWSVTGTTGELFF. CDR3 bases: TGTGCCTGGAGTGTAACGGGAACCACCGGGGAGCTGTTTTTT.

This clone was recorded many times. The J gene is TRBJ2-1, the V gene TRBV19; 10 bases are a match to TRBD1. The germline CDR1 and CDR2 sequences are LNHDA and SQIVND (reference sequence). V shed 7 bases, J shed 6 bases, and the junction held 9 bases outside the gene matches. The CDR3 covers 15 residues. CDR3 residues: CASTPPGQGSNEQFF. CDR3 nucleotide sequence: TGTGCCAGTACCCCACCGGGACAGGGGTCCAATGAGCAGTTCTTC.

This chain uses TRBV3-1 (or the pseudogene TRBV3-2) with TRBJ1-2; the match to TRBD1 covers 8 bases. The CDR3 extends over 16 amino acids. Per the germline V gene, CDR1 is LGHDT and CDR2 is YNNKEL (reference sequence). With V trimmed by 0 bases and J by 4 bases, 7 bases remained unmatched. The CDR3 DNA follows: TGTGCCAGCAGCCAAGAGAGAGCAGGGGGCGGCTATGGCTACACCTTC. The encoded protein is CASSQERAGGGYGYTF.

The chain recombines TRBV28 with TRBJ2-1; 9 bases agree with TRBD2. V lost 6 bases to trimming and J lost 0 bases; unmatched junction nucleotides: 3. Germline V gene data show CDR1 as MDHEN and CDR2 as SYDVKM. CDR3 length: 15 residues. The CDR3 loop is CASRTSGNSYNEQFF. The CDR3 DNA sequence: TGTGCCAGCAGGACTAGCGGAAACTCCTACAATGAGCAGTTCTTC.

This chain connects TRBV6-1 to TRBJ1-2; 9 bases map to TRBD1. With 1 base clipped from V and 5 bases from J, the junction kept 5 bases outside the gene matches. Per the germline V gene, CDR1 is MNHNS and CDR2 is SASEGT. The CDR3 sequence is 15 residues long. CDR3 sequence reads: CASSEGQGVFYGYTF. Here the CDR3 DNA reads TGTGCCAGCAGTGAAGGACAGGGGGTGTTTTATGGCTACACCTTC.

The chain joins TRBV7-2 to TRBJ1-5; D perhaps matches TRBD1 (6 bases). Germline V lookup: CDR1 SGHTA, CDR2 FQGNSA. The CDR3 covers 16 residues. The V end was cut by 1 base, the J end by 3 bases, with 13 bases between. The CDR3 spells CASSLGSGVINQPQHF. CDR3 nucleotide sequence: TGTGCCAGCAGCTTAGGATCAGGGGTCATCAATCAGCCCCAGCATTTT.

In this sample, this clone turned up once. The gene calls are TRBV6-5 and TRBJ1-3; D remains ambiguous. Germline V CDR1 and CDR2: MNHEY, SVGAGI. V gave up 5 bases and J gave up 4 bases, with 15 bases separating them. The CDR3 is 15 residues long. The CDR3 here is CASSPGPGSGNTIYF. CDR3 coding DNA: TGTGCCAGCAGTCCCGGGCCGGGGTCCGGAAACACCATATATTTT.

Only one count was recorded for this clone. The chain is built from TRBV7-8 and TRBJ2-2, with D unclear. The germline V and J ends were trimmed by 5 bases and 7 bases, with 14 bases remaining between them. CDR1 is SGHVS and CDR2 is FQNEAQ in the germline V gene. The CDR3 covers 14 residues. The CDR3 nucleotides read TGTGCCAGCAGCGCGGTCCTTACCCGCGGGGAGCTGTTTTTT. It codes for CASSAVLTRGELFF. The variable domain in full, completed from reference TRBV7-8 and TRBJ2-2, reads GAGVSQSPRYKVAKRGQDVALRCDPISGHVSLFWYQQALGQGPEFLTYFQNEAQLDKSGLPSDRFFAERPEGSVSTLKIQRTQQEDSAVYLCASSAVLTRGELFFGEGSRLTVL.

This chain joins TRBV6-5 and TRBJ1-1; no clear D. With 7 bases removed from V and 1 base from J, the gap between germline ends came to 10 bases. The CDR3 length is 13 residues. CDR1 MNHEY and CDR2 SVGAGI come from the germline V gene. The CDR3 reads CASTSLSNTEAFF. The CDR3 region has the DNA TGTGCCAGCACCTCACTCTCGAACACTGAAGCTTTCTTT.

The chain carries TRBV7-8 and TRBJ2-5, with 8 bases identical to TRBD1. The CDR3 contains 15 residues. Germline CDR1 SGHVS, CDR2 FQNEAQ. J lost 2 bases, V lost 6 bases, and 8 bases had no gene match. The CDR3 DNA reads TGTGCCAGCAGGTCAAGACAGGGGCATCAAGAGACCCAGTACTTC. Protein: CASRSRQGHQETQYF.

The V call is TRBV24-1, the J call TRBJ2-2; 7 nucleotides line up with TRBD1. Trimming at V came to 4 bases and at J to 4 bases, leaving 17 bases not matched to a gene. The CDR3 spans 19 residues. Germline V gene sequence: CDR1 KGHDR, CDR2 SFDVKD. CDR3 sequence: CATSDRGMLTGWSTGELFF. CDR3 bases: TGTGCCACCAGTGACAGGGGGATGCTGACAGGATGGAGCACCGGGGAGCTGTTTTTT.

The rearrangement joins TRBV27 to TRBJ1-1; 12 bases match TRBD1. Germline V gene data show CDR1 as MNHEY and CDR2 as SMNVEV (reference sequence). V lost 4 bases, J lost 5 bases, and 8 bases stayed unmatched. The CDR3 totals 16 residues. The CDR3 loop is CASSSWDRGLQTEAFF. CDR3 DNA sequence: TGTGCCAGCAGTTCCTGGGACAGGGGGCTCCAAACTGAAGCTTTCTTT.

The J gene is TRBJ1-5, the V gene TRBV2; 9 nucleotides agree with TRBD1. After removal of 4 bases from V and 0 bases from J, the junction contained 4 bases not matched to a gene. CDR3 size: 16 residues. Germline V gene lookup returns CDR1 SNHLY and CDR2 FYNNEI. CDR3 sequence (DNA): TGTGCCAGCAGTGGGGGACAGGGCCTTAGCAATCAGCCCCAGCATTTT. Amino acids: CASSGGQGLSNQPQHF.

The gene calls are TRBV7-8 and TRBJ2-7, with D maybe TRBD2 (5 bases). The CDR3 is 14 residues long. V lost 4 bases and J lost 4, with 14 bases in between. Germline V CDR1 and CDR2: SGHVS, FQNEAQ. The CDR3 DNA reads as TGTGCCAGCAGCTCTAGCACCCACGGGTACGAGCAGTACTTC. It translates to CASSSSTHGYEQYF.

V usage is TRBV30 and J usage is TRBJ1-2; the match to TRBD1 covers 7 bases. The CDR3 is 17 amino acids. With 0 bases clipped from V and 5 bases from J, the junction kept 15 bases outside the gene matches. In germline, CDR1 is GTSNPN, CDR2 SVGIG (reference sequence). The CDR3 loop is CAWSVLGVEGARYGYTF. Here the CDR3 DNA reads TGTGCCTGGAGTGTACTCGGAGTGGAGGGGGCAAGGTATGGCTACACCTTC.

This clone is a singleton in its sample. The chain combines TRBV28 with TRBJ1-5, with D possibly matching TRBD1 (5 bases). CDR1 and CDR2 (germline): MDHEN, SYDVKM. The V end was cut by 6 bases, the J end by 1 base, with 16 bases between. This CDR3 has 16 amino acids. CDR3 nucleotides: TGTGCCAGCAGCCCCACTCAAGGGGCCAGCAATCAGCCCCAGCATTTT. Its protein product is CASSPTQGASNQPQHF. Based on the CDR3 plus reference TRBV28 and TRBJ1-5, the full variable domain is DVKVTQSSRYLVKRTGEKVFLECVQDMDHENMFWYRQDPGLGLRLIYFSYDVKMKEKGDIPEGYSVSREKKERFSLILESASTNQTSMYLCASSPTQGASNQPQHFGDGTRLSIL.

The chain is built from TRBV7-2 and TRBJ2-3; 8 bases match TRBD1. J lost 10 bases, V lost 3 bases, and 6 bases had no gene match. The CDR3 has 13 residues. Germline V lookup: CDR1 SGHTA, CDR2 FQGNSA. The CDR3 DNA is TGTGCCAGCAGCTTTATAGGACAGGGCGCGCAGTATTTT. This translates into CASSFIGQGAQYF. The variable domain in full, completed from reference TRBV7-2 and TRBJ2-3, reads GAGVSQSPSNKVTEKGKDVELRCDPISGHTALYWYRQSLGQGLEFLIYFQGNSAPDKSGLPSDRFSAERTGGSVSTLTIQRTQQEDSAVYLCASSFIGQGAQYFGPGTRLTVL.

V and J are TRBV5-8 and TRBJ1-1; TRBD1 is a possible D gene (6 bases). The germline gives CDR1 SGHTS, CDR2 YDEGEE. The CDR3 spans 17 residues. Trimming cost V 1 base and J 6 bases, with 22 bases left between them. CDR3 sequence (DNA): TGTGCCAGCAGCTTGCCCCGGACGGTGAGCGGGGGCGCTGAAGCTTTCTTT. This codes for CASSLPRTVSGGAEAFF.

The V gene is TRBV5-6, the J gene TRBJ2-5; TRBD2 matches 13 bases. The CDR3 contains 16 residues. Germline CDR1 SGHDT, CDR2 YYEEEE. Trimming at V came to 2 bases and at J to 1 base, leaving 2 bases not matched to a gene. The CDR3 DNA reads TGTGCCAGCAGCTTCAGGACTAGCGGGGGCCAAGAGACCCAGTACTTC. It translates to CASSFRTSGGQETQYF.

The chain links TRBV7-2 to TRBJ1-1, with 8 bases matching TRBD1. CDR1 SGHTA and CDR2 FQGNSA come from the germline V gene. CDR3 length: 15 amino acids. Trimming at V came to 5 bases and at J to 5 bases, leaving 10 bases not matched to a gene. CDR3 protein: CASSAQRTGRTEAFF. In nucleotides, the CDR3 is TGTGCCAGCAGCGCCCAGAGGACAGGGCGGACTGAAGCTTTCTTT.

The chain uses TRBV3-1 (or the pseudogene TRBV3-2) and TRBJ2-1; maybe TRBD1 (6 bases). There are 13 residues in the CDR3. Trimming took off 0 bases at V and 7 bases at J, with 7 bases between the two ends. In germline, CDR1 is LGHDT, CDR2 YNNKEL (reference sequence). The CDR3, as DNA: TGTGCCAGCAGCCAAGAGAGGGGGAATGAGCAGTTCTTC. Translating gives CASSQERGNEQFF.

The chain carries TRBV7-8 and TRBJ1-4; TRBD1 agrees at 9 bases. This CDR3 has 15 residues. Unmatched junction bases numbered 8, after V lost 4 bases and J lost 8 bases. In germline, CDR1 is SGHVS, CDR2 FQNEAQ. CDR3 sequence (DNA): TGTGCCAGCAGCTGGCGGACAGGGGTCGACGAAAAACTGTTTTTT. The encoded protein is CASSWRTGVDEKLFF.

The rearrangement links TRBV27 to TRBJ1-2; 9 positions agree with TRBD1. V was pared by 2 bases and J by 1 base, with 8 bases of the junction left unmatched. The CDR3 length is 17 residues. Per germline, CDR1 MNHEY and CDR2 SMNVEV (reference sequence). Here the CDR3 reads CASSLRPGQGFNYGYTF. CDR3 bases: TGTGCCAGCAGTTTACGTCCGGGACAGGGATTTAACTATGGCTACACCTTC.

The chain combines TRBV27 with TRBJ1-2, with no clear D. V shed 2 bases and J shed 0 bases, with 4 bases lying between them. This CDR3 is built from 13 residues. Germline assignment: CDR1 MNHEY and CDR2 SMNVEV (reference sequence). As DNA, the CDR3 is TGTGCCAGCAGTTTACACTCTAACTATGGCTACACCTTC. This gives the protein CASSLHSNYGYTF.

The rearrangement joins TRBV5-1 to TRBJ2-3, with a weak D call TRBD2 (6 bases). V lost 0 bases to trimming and J lost 4 bases, with 9 bases between them. CDR1 and CDR2 from the germline V gene are SGHRS and YFSETQ. This CDR3 region has 14 residues. CDR3 DNA: TGCGCCAGCAGCTTGGCCGGGGAGGCAGATACGCAGTATTTT. Its protein is CASSLAGEADTQYF.

This rearrangement joins TRBV19 to TRBJ2-7; 9 nucleotides agree with TRBD1. The CDR3 consists of 14 residues. The V gene end was trimmed by 3 bases and the J gene end by 2 bases; junction bases not matched to a gene: 2. Germline values: CDR1 LNHDA, CDR2 SQIVND (reference sequence). DNA of the CDR3: TGTGCCAGTAGTATCGGGACAGGGCCCTACGAGCAGTACTTC. It is translated as CASSIGTGPYEQYF.

V and J are TRBV19 and TRBJ2-7; D perhaps matches TRBD2 (5 bases). From germline, CDR1 is LNHDA and CDR2 SQIVND (reference sequence). This CDR3 is built from 15 residues. Trimming removed 4 bases at V and 1 base at J, with 14 bases between. The CDR3 DNA follows: TGTGCCAGTAGTACCTCGAGGGCCAGTTCCTACGAGCAGTACTTC. Amino acids: CASSTSRASSYEQYF.